A single sample is the source of the 14 T cell receptor beta chains below, sequenced in a study of OX40 agonist ivuxolimab in advanced cancers. This table comes from immunoSEQ multiplex PCR, and its TCRdb copy is limited to in-frame clones, with some not included. The table has 30,000 to 40,000 clones, under 85% seen once; the top ten hold around 18%. This material consisted of CD4+ or CD8+ T cells sorted from blood, taken in a trial of the OX40 agonist ivuxolimab. The receptors were gathered from an adult with an advanced solid tumor such as melanoma, head and neck, liver or kidney cancer.

V gene TRBV4-1 combines with J gene TRBJ2-7; D might be TRBD1 (5 bases). V was clipped by 1 base and J by 5 bases, with 9 bases between them. Germline assignment: CDR1 MGHRA and CDR2 YSYEKL. The CDR3 is 13 residues long. Here the CDR3 reads CASSQGRADEQYF. The CDR3 DNA reads TGCGCCAGCAGCCAAGGCAGGGCGGACGAGCAGTACTTC.

This chain joins TRBV4-1 and TRBJ1-6; no clear D. The CDR3 loop spans 12 amino acids. The germline gives CDR1 MGHRA, CDR2 YSYEKL. The ends were cut back, 1 base at V and 12 bases at J, with 7 bases in the middle. This chain's CDR3 is CASSQAGEPLHF. The CDR3 coding sequence is TGCGCCAGCAGCCAAGCAGGTGAACCCCTCCACTTT.

Concerning this clone: The same CDR3 also results from other DNA sequences found in this sample. This chain joins TRBV6-1 and TRBJ2-7; perhaps TRBD2 as D (5 bases). Germline loops: CDR1 MNHNS, CDR2 SASEGT. The V gene lost 3 bases and the J gene lost 0 bases, with 12 bases spanning the gap. This CDR3 comprises 15 residues. The CDR3 protein is CASSEGRGPSYEQYF. The CDR3 nucleotides are TGTGCCAGCAGTGAGGGGAGAGGGCCCTCCTACGAGCAGTACTTC.

The V gene is TRBV2, the J gene TRBJ2-5; TRBD2 might be the D (5 bases). Trimming stripped 6 bases from V and 5 bases from J, with 19 bases between. Germline V gene sequence: CDR1 SNHLY, CDR2 FYNNEI. The CDR3 is made up of 15 amino acids. CDR3 loop: CASREESFPLETQYF. CDR3 nucleotide sequence: TGTGCCAGCAGGGAGGAGTCATTTCCCCTGGAGACCCAGTACTTC.

The chain joins TRBV6-1 to TRBJ2-7; TRBD2 is a possible D gene (5 bases). The V gene's germline CDR1 is MNHNS and CDR2 SASEGT. The V gene lost 1 base and the J gene lost 7 bases, with 14 bases spanning the gap. CDR3 length: 14 residues. The DNA for the CDR3 is TGTGCCAGCAGTGAAGATATCATCAGAGGGGAGCAGTACTTC. Amino acid sequence: CASSEDIIRGEQYF.

The chain has TRBV5-6 and TRBJ2-5; D is ambiguous. The V end lost 0 bases, the J end lost 4 bases, and 10 bases lay between the germline ends. Germline assignment: CDR1 SGHDT and CDR2 YYEEEE. The CDR3 consists of 14 residues. CDR3: CASSLGVRGETQYF. CDR3 nucleotide sequence: TGTGCCAGCAGCTTGGGGGTGCGAGGAGAGACCCAGTACTTC.

This clone appeared a few times. This chain uses TRBV5-1 with TRBJ2-3, with TRBD2 matching 7 bases. The CDR3 is made up of 16 amino acids. The trim removed 1 base at V and 3 bases at J, leaving 8 bases unmatched. Per germline, CDR1 SGHRS and CDR2 YFSETQ. CDR3 sequence: CASSLRSGDPTDTQYF. The CDR3, as DNA: TGCGCCAGCAGCTTGAGGAGCGGGGATCCAACAGATACGCAGTATTTT.

The table lists this clone with a few counts. The chain links TRBV27 to TRBJ2-7, with 11 bases matching TRBD2. J gave up 7 bases and V 5 bases, and 10 bases lay outside the gene matches. CDR1 and CDR2 from the germline V gene are MNHEY and SMNVEV (reference sequence). The CDR3 loop spans 15 amino acids. This chain's CDR3 is CASSPILAGAGEQYF. The CDR3 DNA is TGTGCCAGCAGTCCAATACTAGCGGGAGCCGGGGAGCAGTACTTC.

The chain uses TRBV10-3 and TRBJ1-1; D is undetermined. The length of the CDR3 is 12 residues. Germline V lookup: CDR1 ENHRY, CDR2 SYGVKD. Trimming took off 8 bases at V and 3 bases at J, with 10 bases between the two ends. The CDR3 nucleotides are TGTGCCATCTCTGAGAGGGACACTGAAGCTTTCTTT. Translating it yields CAISERDTEAFF.

This clone appeared a single time. V is TRBV7-6 and J is TRBJ1-1, with D possibly matching TRBD1 (5 bases). Germline CDR1 is SGHVS and CDR2 is FNYEAQ. This CDR3 is 15 amino acids long. Trimming shortened V by 2 bases and J by 5 bases, and 15 bases separated the two germline ends. This chain's CDR3 is CASSLLPGDSTEAFF. The CDR3 DNA reads TGTGCCAGCAGCTTATTACCGGGGGATTCGACTGAAGCTTTCTTT.

The rearrangement links TRBV5-1 to TRBJ2-1; D is unresolved. The CDR3 covers 11 residues. Germline values: CDR1 SGHRS, CDR2 YFSETQ. The germline V and J ends were trimmed by 4 bases and 8 bases, with 7 bases remaining between them. As DNA, the CDR3 is TGCGCCAGCAGCAGGGTGTATGAGCAGTTCTTC. This encodes CASSRVYEQFF.

CDR3 loop: CASSGGYSYEQYF. CDR3 nucleotides: TGTGCCAGCAGCGGGGGATATTCCTACGAGCAGTACTTC. The chain joins TRBV5-8 to TRBJ2-7; D may correspond to TRBD1 or TRBD2 (5 bases each). CDR3 length equals 13 residues. V lost 4 bases and J lost 1, with 9 bases in between. The germline V gene has CDR1 SGHTS and CDR2 YDEGEE.

The chain combines TRBV27 with TRBJ2-5, with D perhaps TRBD2 (6 bases). This CDR3 spans 14 amino acids. V was trimmed by 6 bases and J by 2 bases, leaving 13 bases between them. Germline V gene data show CDR1 as MNHEY and CDR2 as SMNVEV (reference sequence). Written as DNA, the CDR3 is TGTGCCAGCAGCACCTCGGGACTGCAAGAGACCCAGTACTTC. Translation gives CASSTSGLQETQYF.

This clone was observed a handful of times. The chain has TRBV4-1 and TRBJ1-2, with TRBD1 as a possible D gene (5 bases). The length of the CDR3 is 13 residues. Germline-derived CDR1 and CDR2 are MGHRA and YSYEKL. V lost 2 bases and J 5 bases, leaving 9 bases between the germline ends. The CDR3 is CASSQTGVYGYTF. The CDR3 nucleotides are TGCGCCAGCAGCCAAACGGGGGTGTATGGCTACACCTTC.